A selection of T cell receptor beta chains follows, all from one sample in a study of T cells in Graves' hyperthyroidism and ophthalmopathy. From the multiplex PCR reads, TCRdb called clonotypes with MiXCR, one entry per CDR3 protein. Of around 500,000 distinct CDR3 sequences in the sample, around 13% are singletons; the top ten hold approximately 13%. Sequencing used blood. The receptors were gathered from a woman in her forties with Graves' hyperthyroidism. Each CDR3 is given with its conserved first and last residue. A D gene is named only where the DNA matches it firmly. Size is stated for part of the rows, as once, few or many counts, or as a class when the clone is expanded.

cdr3_length: 15
v_call: TRBV5-1
clone_size: many
d_call: .
j_call: TRBJ2-2
cdr3_aa: CASSLVQGVAGELFF
cdr3_nt: TGCGCCAGCAGCTTGGTGCAGGGAGTCGCCGGGGAGCTGTTTTTT

cdr3_length: 13
v_call: TRBV12-3/TRBV12-4
clone_size: many
d_call: .
j_call: TRBJ1-2
cdr3_aa: CASGDGRASGYTF
cdr3_nt: TGTGCCAGCGGAGATGGGAGAGCATCTGGCTACACCTTC

cdr3_length: 15
v_call: TRBV18
clone_size: many
d_call: TRBD1
j_call: TRBJ2-2
cdr3_aa: CASSPGTGATGELFF
cdr3_nt: TGTGCCAGCTCACCCGGGACAGGGGCCACCGGGGAGCTGTTTTTT

cdr3_length: 12
v_call: TRBV7-2
clone_size: many
d_call: .
j_call: TRBJ2-3
cdr3_aa: CASSTSRRTQYF
cdr3_nt: TGTGCCAGCAGCACTAGCAGGAGGACGCAGTATTTT

cdr3_length: 13
v_call: TRBV30
clone_size: many
d_call: .
j_call: TRBJ2-7
cdr3_aa: CAWSVAGGVEQYF
cdr3_nt: TGTGCCTGGAGTGTGGCAGGGGGGGTAGAGCAGTACTTC

cdr3_length: 15
v_call: TRBV5-5
clone_size: many
d_call: TRBD1
j_call: TRBJ2-7
cdr3_aa: CASSPRDRSSYEQYF
cdr3_nt: TGTGCCAGCAGCCCCCGGGACAGGAGCTCCTACGAGCAGTACTTC

cdr3_length: 15
v_call: TRBV14
clone_size: many
d_call: .
j_call: TRBJ2-3
cdr3_aa: CASSLRQERTDTQYF
cdr3_nt: TGTGCCAGCAGCCTGAGACAGGAACGCACAGATACGCAGTATTTT

cdr3_length: 17
v_call: TRBV6-1
clone_size: many
d_call: .
j_call: TRBJ2-5
cdr3_aa: CASRPTGYQAGRGTQYF
cdr3_nt: TGTGCCAGCAGACCCACAGGGTACCAAGCGGGTCGAGGGACCCAGTACTTC

cdr3_length: 13
v_call: TRBV6-1
clone_size: many
d_call: .
j_call: TRBJ1-1
cdr3_aa: CASSSGVWTEAFF
cdr3_nt: TGTGCCAGCAGTTCAGGGGTTTGGACTGAAGCTTTCTTT

cdr3_length: 16
v_call: TRBV3-1
clone_size: many
d_call: .
j_call: TRBJ2-3
cdr3_aa: CASSLRNLPSTDTQYF
cdr3_nt: TGTGCCAGCAGCCTCCGAAACTTACCTAGCACAGATACGCAGTATTTT

cdr3_length: 13
v_call: TRBV12-3/TRBV12-4
clone_size: many
d_call: .
j_call: TRBJ1-4
cdr3_aa: CASSLGAGEKLFF
cdr3_nt: TGTGCCAGCAGTCTGGGAGCGGGGGAAAAACTGTTTTTT

cdr3_length: 13
v_call: TRBV20-1
clone_size: .
d_call: .
j_call: TRBJ2-1
cdr3_aa: CSARGNGVNEQFF
cdr3_nt: TGCAGTGCTAGAGGGAACGGGGTCAATGAGCAGTTCTTC

cdr3_length: 14
v_call: TRBV12-3/TRBV12-4
clone_size: many
d_call: .
j_call: TRBJ1-1
cdr3_aa: CASSLPLQNTEAFF
cdr3_nt: TGTGCCAGCAGTTTGCCCCTCCAGAACACTGAAGCTTTCTTT

cdr3_length: 13
v_call: TRBV10-3
clone_size: many
d_call: .
j_call: TRBJ1-1
cdr3_aa: CAITYDRGTEAFF
cdr3_nt: TGTGCCATCACCTATGACCGGGGCACTGAAGCTTTCTTT

cdr3_length: 14
v_call: TRBV6-1
clone_size: many
d_call: TRBD2
j_call: TRBJ2-7
cdr3_aa: CASSRAGNNYEQYF
cdr3_nt: TGTGCCAGCAGTCGAGCGGGAAATAACTACGAGCAGTACTTC

cdr3_length: 13
v_call: TRBV5-1
clone_size: .
d_call: .
j_call: TRBJ2-7
cdr3_aa: CASSLSETYEQYF
cdr3_nt: TGCGCCAGCAGCTTGTCTGAAACCTACGAGCAGTACTTC

cdr3_length: 14
v_call: TRBV7-7
clone_size: few
d_call: .
j_call: TRBJ2-7
cdr3_aa: CASSLRRGQQEQYF
cdr3_nt: TGTGCTAGCAGCTTAAGGCGTGGGCAGCAAGAGCAGTACTTC

cdr3_length: 13
v_call: TRBV11-2
clone_size: many
d_call: .
j_call: TRBJ2-7
cdr3_aa: CASSPVWDYEQYF
cdr3_nt: TGTGCCAGCAGCCCAGTGTGGGACTACGAGCAGTACTTC

cdr3_length: 11
v_call: TRBV29-1
clone_size: .
d_call: TRBD1
j_call: TRBJ2-1
cdr3_aa: CSVLTQGEQFF
cdr3_nt: TGCAGCGTCCTTACACAGGGGGAGCAGTTCTTC

cdr3_length: 14
v_call: TRBV7-2
clone_size: many
d_call: .
j_call: TRBJ2-5
cdr3_aa: CASSLQAVQETQYF
cdr3_nt: TGTGCCAGCAGCTTACAAGCGGTCCAAGAGACCCAGTACTTC

cdr3_length: 15
v_call: TRBV24-1
clone_size: many
d_call: TRBD1
j_call: TRBJ2-3
cdr3_aa: CATSDRDRSTDTQYF
cdr3_nt: TGTGCCACCAGTGACCGGGACAGGAGCACAGATACGCAGTATTTT

cdr3_length: 16
v_call: TRBV7-2
clone_size: many
d_call: .
j_call: TRBJ2-2
cdr3_aa: CASSVGRAGITGELFF
cdr3_nt: TGTGCCAGCAGCGTCGGGCGTGCGGGGATTACCGGGGAGCTGTTTTTT

cdr3_length: 15
v_call: TRBV20-1
clone_size: few
d_call: TRBD1
j_call: TRBJ1-6
cdr3_aa: CSARAGTGERGPLHF
cdr3_nt: TGCAGTGCTAGAGCCGGGACAGGGGAACGAGGACCCCTCCACTTT

cdr3_length: 14
v_call: TRBV20-1
clone_size: .
d_call: TRBD2
j_call: TRBJ2-1
cdr3_aa: CSAPRLAGMNEQFF
cdr3_nt: TGCAGTGCTCCCCGACTAGCGGGAATGAATGAGCAGTTCTTC

cdr3_length: 12
v_call: TRBV20-1
clone_size: many
d_call: .
j_call: TRBJ2-5
cdr3_aa: CSARGGWETQYF
cdr3_nt: TGCAGTGCCCGCGGTGGGTGGGAGACCCAGTACTTC

cdr3_length: 13
v_call: TRBV7-3
clone_size: many
d_call: .
j_call: TRBJ1-2
cdr3_aa: CASSLAGTDGYTF
cdr3_nt: TGTGCCAGCAGCTTAGCAGGGACGGATGGCTACACCTTC

cdr3_length: 15
v_call: TRBV6-1
clone_size: few
d_call: TRBD1
j_call: TRBJ2-7
cdr3_aa: CASSTTGGSVGEQYF
cdr3_nt: TGTGCCAGCAGTACGACAGGGGGCTCTGTCGGCGAGCAGTACTTC

cdr3_length: 15
v_call: TRBV2
clone_size: many
d_call: TRBD1
j_call: TRBJ2-2
cdr3_aa: CASRGTGGGTGELFF
cdr3_nt: TGTGCCAGCAGAGGGACAGGGGGAGGAACCGGGGAGCTGTTTTTT

cdr3_length: 17
v_call: TRBV28
clone_size: .
d_call: TRBD1
j_call: TRBJ1-6
cdr3_aa: CASSLPGQGVSRSPLHF
cdr3_nt: TGTGCCAGCAGTTTACCGGGACAGGGCGTTTCACGGTCACCCCTCCACTTT

cdr3_length: 13
v_call: TRBV28
clone_size: few
d_call: .
j_call: TRBJ1-5
cdr3_aa: CASIEGGNQPQHF
cdr3_nt: TGTGCCAGCATTGAGGGGGGGAATCAGCCCCAGCATTTT

cdr3_length: 15
v_call: TRBV9
clone_size: many
d_call: .
j_call: TRBJ1-1
cdr3_aa: CASSPGNGLKTEAFF
cdr3_nt: TGTGCCAGCAGCCCTGGGAACGGGTTAAAAACTGAAGCTTTCTTT

cdr3_length: 14
v_call: TRBV19
clone_size: few
d_call: .
j_call: TRBJ2-2
cdr3_aa: CASSIRGSAGELFF
cdr3_nt: TGTGCCAGTAGTATCCGAGGGAGCGCCGGGGAGCTGTTTTTT

cdr3_length: 15
v_call: TRBV28
clone_size: .
d_call: .
j_call: TRBJ1-6
cdr3_aa: CASNPRGTYNSPLHF
cdr3_nt: TGTGCCAGCAATCCGCGCGGGACCTATAATTCACCCCTCCACTTT

cdr3_length: 13
v_call: TRBV4-1
clone_size: .
d_call: .
j_call: TRBJ2-1
cdr3_aa: CASSQAYGNEQFF
cdr3_nt: TGCGCCAGCAGCCAAGCATATGGCAATGAGCAGTTCTTC

cdr3_length: 14
v_call: TRBV29-1
clone_size: many
d_call: .
j_call: TRBJ2-1
cdr3_aa: CSVYGGSSYNEQFF
cdr3_nt: TGCAGCGTTTATGGAGGGAGCTCCTACAATGAGCAGTTCTTC